Presented here are 5 T cell receptor beta chains from one specimen sequenced in a study of blood T cell repertoires in COVID-19. Clones were read by immunoSEQ multiplex PCR, and TCRdb kept only the in-frame ones, dropping some. This sample has 320,000 or so clones, with about 90% found just once. Sequenced material: PBMCs or T cells enriched from blood (not recorded which). All receptors come from a woman under 40 who had recovered from COVID-19.

V usage is TRBV3-1 (or the pseudogene TRBV3-2) and J usage is TRBJ1-5, with 8 positions matching TRBD1. The CDR3 covers 16 residues. Germline V gene sequence: CDR1 LGHDT, CDR2 YNNKEL (reference sequence). The V gene end was trimmed by 4 bases and the J gene end by 4 bases; junction bases not matched to a gene: 9. The CDR3 is CASSPGRQGTNQPQHF. CDR3 sequence (DNA): TGTGCCAGCAGCCCAGGGAGACAGGGGACAAATCAGCCCCAGCATTTT.

The rearrangement uses TRBV15 and TRBJ1-3; weak D call: TRBD1 (6 bases). The germline V gene encodes CDR1 LNHNV and CDR2 YYDKDF (reference sequence). The V and J ends lost 0 bases and 2 bases respectively, with 8 bases between them. The CDR3 runs 15 residues. In DNA form, the CDR3 reads TGTGCCACCAGCAGAGATCAGGGGACTGGAAACACCATATATTTT. This codes for CATSRDQGTGNTIYF.

The chain couples TRBV3-1 (or the pseudogene TRBV3-2) to TRBJ2-1; 7 bases line up with TRBD1. The CDR3 is 15 amino acids. V dropped 1 base and J dropped 7; count of bases not matched to a gene: 7. Germline V gene sequence: CDR1 LGHDT, CDR2 YNNKEL (reference sequence). The CDR3 reads CASSQALGQVNEQFF. In DNA form, the CDR3 reads TGTGCCAGCAGCCAAGCCCTTGGACAGGTGAATGAGCAGTTCTTC.

The V and J genes are TRBV9 and TRBJ1-6, with TRBD1 matching 7 bases. The CDR3 runs 14 residues. Germline V gene data show CDR1 as SGDLS and CDR2 as YYNGEE. V lost 0 bases, J lost 9 bases, and 3 bases stayed unmatched. In nucleotides, the CDR3 is TGTGCCAGCAGCGTAGACAGGGGTGGTTCACCCCTCCACTTT. Translating gives CASSVDRGGSPLHF.

The rearrangement uses TRBV11-2 and TRBJ1-6, with 7 positions matching TRBD1. J lost 6 bases, V lost 0 bases, and 8 bases had no gene match. This CDR3 contains 17 residues. Per germline, CDR1 SGHAT and CDR2 FQNNGV. CDR3 coding DNA: TGTGCCAGCAGCTTAGATCAGGGGGGCGCTTTTAATTCACCCCTCCACTTT. The encoded protein is CASSLDQGGAFNSPLHF.